Presented here are 2 T cell receptor beta chains from one specimen sequenced in a study of glioma-infiltrating T cells. Amplification of TCR alpha and beta CDR3 regions from RNA used iRepertoire nested multiplex PCR. TCRdb re-derived calls from the multiplex PCR reads in MiXCR, one entry per CDR3 protein. The data hold 100,000 to 150,000 distinct CDR3 sequences, with around 23% observed a single time. The material sequenced was glioma tissue, nonneoplastic brain tissue, or PBMCs (not recorded which). Every receptor here comes from a human donor with low-grade glioma or glioblastoma, undergoing nonglioma brain surgery, or in good health (not recorded which).

In the case of this clonotype: Sequence at one end of the junction differs from germline and may be a read error. The V gene is TRBV10-2, the J gene TRBJ1-1; D is unresolved. CDR1 is WSHSY, CDR2 SAAADI, per germline. The CDR3 runs 13 residues. As DNA, the CDR3 is TGTGCCACCAGTGGGTCGGCACAAGGGGAAGCTTTCTTT. It yields the protein CATSGSAQGEAFF.

Concerning this clonotype: This sequence may be a read error, since a much larger clone differs from it by one base. The J gene is TRBJ1-2, the V gene TRBV7-9, with D perhaps matching TRBD1 (5 bases). Germline CDR1 is SEHNR and CDR2 is FQNEAQ (reference sequence). Trimming shortened V by 5 bases and J by 4 bases, and 11 bases separated the two germline ends. The CDR3 is 13 amino acids. Here the CDR3 reads CASSLQGPYGYTF. CDR3 in DNA: TGTGCCAGCAGCCTTCAGGGACCCTATGGCTACACCTTC.